The 15 T cell receptor beta chains below all came from one sample that was sequenced in a study of PD-L1 blockade in urothelial cancer. Profiling relied on immunoSEQ multiplex PCR, and the TCRdb table lists in-frame clones only, not all of them. Altogether tens of thousands of clones are present, approximately 80% being singletons, with the ten largest covering about 4.5%. Sequenced here: PBMCs, sampled around atezolizumab (anti-PD-L1) treatment. These receptors were obtained from a man in his 70s with urothelial cancer.

As regards this clone: Relative to the germline gene, one junction end is altered; a read error may explain this. The J gene is TRBJ2-3, the V gene TRBV7-9, with 10 bases matching TRBD2. In germline, CDR1 is SEHNR, CDR2 FQNEAQ (reference sequence). The CDR3 runs 14 residues. The CDR3 reads CASSLAGVADTQYF. DNA for the CDR3: TGTGCCAGCAGCCTAGCGGGAGTGGCAGATACGCAGTATTTT.

V is TRBV7-3 and J is TRBJ1-2; 8 bases agree with TRBD1. Trimming took 5 bases from V and 4 from J; bases not matched to a gene: 6. CDR1 SGHTA and CDR2 FQGTGA come from the germline V gene. This CDR3 region has 14 residues. CDR3 protein: CASSPGGGGYGYTF. The CDR3 DNA reads TGTGCCAGCAGCCCAGGGGGCGGGGGCTATGGCTACACCTTC.

The chain couples TRBV19 to TRBJ2-6; D call uncertain. Trimming pared 4 bases from V and 4 bases from J, leaving 11 bases between. The CDR3 totals 15 residues. Looked up from germline, CDR1 is LNHDA and CDR2 is SQIVND (reference sequence). The CDR3 protein is CASSTTSAGANVLTF. The CDR3 region has the DNA TGTGCCAGTAGTACCACCAGTGCCGGGGCCAACGTCCTGACTTTC.

The V gene is TRBV4-2, the J gene TRBJ2-2, with TRBD1 identical over 8 bases. Germline CDR1 is LGHNA and CDR2 is YNFKEQ. V lost 1 base, J lost 7 bases, and 8 bases stayed unmatched. The CDR3 covers 16 residues. CDR3 loop: CASSQVGSGGNGELFF. The CDR3 region has the DNA TGTGCCAGCAGCCAAGTAGGGTCAGGGGGCAACGGGGAGCTGTTTTTT.

This sequence joins TRBV6-1 and TRBJ1-2, with D tentatively TRBD1 (6 bases). CDR1 and CDR2 from the germline V gene are MNHNS and SASEGT. Trimming stripped 2 bases from V and 6 bases from J, with 13 bases between. This CDR3 region has 14 residues. CDR3 protein: CASSERTVKDGYTF. CDR3 bases: TGTGCCAGCAGTGAAAGGACAGTAAAAGATGGCTACACCTTC.

The V call is TRBV5-6, the J call TRBJ1-4; D remains unclear. Germline loops: CDR1 SGHDT, CDR2 YYEEEE. The CDR3 covers 16 residues. V lost 0 bases to trimming and J lost 7 bases, with 16 bases between them. For the CDR3, the DNA is TGTGCCAGCAGCTTGGCCCGGCAGGTTCCAGGTGAAAAACTGTTTTTT. It is translated as CASSLARQVPGEKLFF.

This clone was observed a handful of times. The V gene is TRBV2, the J gene TRBJ2-1; the match to TRBD2 covers 7 bases. CDR3 size: 14 residues. The germline V gene encodes CDR1 SNHLY and CDR2 FYNNEI. The junction had 5 bases not matched to a gene; V was cut back by 4 bases and J by 5 bases. The DNA of the CDR3 is TGTGCCAGCAGTGCCCGACTAGCAAACAATGAGCAGTTCTTC. This codes for CASSARLANNEQFF.

This sequence joins TRBV5-1 and TRBJ1-4; the D gene is possibly TRBD1 (5 bases). V lost 5 bases, J lost 4 bases, and 12 bases lay in between. The CDR3 loop spans 14 amino acids. CDR1 and CDR2 from the germline V gene are SGHRS and YFSETQ. CDR3 sequence: CASRPDMYNEKLFF. Here the CDR3 DNA reads TGCGCCAGCAGACCGGACATGTATAATGAAAAACTGTTTTTT.

The chain uses TRBV5-1 and TRBJ2-3, with 12 nucleotides matching TRBD1. Germline CDR1 and CDR2: SGHRS and YFSETQ. CDR3 size: 19 residues. Trimming took 0 bases from V and 3 from J; bases not matched to a gene: 11. The CDR3 reads CASSLVGQGASLSTDTQYF. DNA for the CDR3: TGCGCCAGCAGCTTGGTGGGACAGGGGGCCTCGTTATCGACAGATACGCAGTATTTT.

The chain links TRBV18 to TRBJ1-1; 7 bases align to TRBD1. The V gene end was trimmed by 7 bases and the J gene end by 8 bases; junction bases not matched to a gene: 16. This CDR3 comprises 15 residues. Germline CDR1 reads KGHSH; CDR2 reads LQKENI. The CDR3 reads CASLGTVETYKEAFF. CDR3 in DNA: TGTGCCAGCTTAGGGACAGTGGAGACGTATAAGGAAGCTTTCTTT.

In its sample, this clone was seen a few times. V is TRBV2 and J is TRBJ2-3; 10 positions agree with TRBD2. Germline assignment: CDR1 SNHLY and CDR2 FYNNEI. The length of the CDR3 is 15 residues. Trimming at V came to 8 bases and at J to 0 bases, leaving 5 bases not matched to a gene. Here the CDR3 DNA reads TGTGCCAGCCACCGGACTAGCGGCAGCACAGATACGCAGTATTTT. Translating it yields CASHRTSGSTDTQYF.

V is TRBV6-4 and J is TRBJ2-3, with D tentatively TRBD2 (5 bases). From germline, CDR1 is MRHNA and CDR2 SNTAGT. This CDR3 is 14 amino acids long. Trimming left V 3 bases short and J 0 bases short, with 7 bases between. CDR3 sequence reads: CASSESGSTDTQYF. CDR3 coding DNA: TGTGCCAGCAGTGAGAGCGGCAGCACAGATACGCAGTATTTT.

This chain links TRBV10-3 with TRBJ2-7, with D perhaps matching TRBD2 (6 bases). V was pared by 6 bases and J by 2 bases, with 20 bases between. The germline V gene encodes CDR1 ENHRY and CDR2 SYGVKD. The CDR3 is made up of 16 amino acids. Here the CDR3 DNA reads TGTGCCATCAGGGACCCCAATAGCGGACCTACCTACGAGCAGTACTTC. As protein: CAIRDPNSGPTYEQYF.

The rearrangement joins TRBV18 to TRBJ1-5; D uncertain. Germline CDR1 is KGHSH and CDR2 is LQKENI. The V gene lost 3 bases and the J gene lost 7 bases, with 16 bases spanning the gap. The length of the CDR3 is 15 residues. This chain's CDR3 is CASSPGVQEGQPQHF. CDR3 sequence (DNA): TGTGCCAGCTCACCTGGCGTTCAGGAGGGCCAGCCCCAGCATTTT.

The rearrangement uses TRBV6-5 and TRBJ2-2; the D gene is possibly TRBD1 (5 bases). Trimming stripped 2 bases from V and 4 bases from J, with 8 bases between. CDR3 length equals 14 residues. From germline, CDR1 is MNHEY and CDR2 SVGAGI. CDR3 sequence reads: CASSYDRRTGELFF. CDR3 DNA sequence: TGTGCCAGCAGTTACGACAGACGCACCGGGGAGCTGTTTTTT.